This passage covers 14 T cell receptor beta chains from one sample sequenced in a study of Ad26.COV2.S vaccination and SARS-CoV-2 variants. The data were produced by immunoSEQ multiplex PCR, yet TCRdb's version contains in-frame clones alone and is incomplete. The sample contains some 190,000 clones, around nine tenths of which appear only once. The sample in question was peripheral blood, obtained after recovery from COVID-19. The receptor set was obtained from a human donor who had recovered from COVID-19.

This clone was counted only a few times. J is TRBJ2-1 and V is TRBV6-5; D unclear. This CDR3 region has 14 residues. V was pared by 2 bases and J by 9 bases, with 14 bases between. Per the germline V gene, CDR1 is MNHEY and CDR2 is SVGAGI. CDR3 sequence (DNA): TGTGCCAGCAGTTACGGCGGAGCGACCTCTGAGCAGTTCTTC. Protein sequence: CASSYGGATSEQFF.

This chain uses TRBV11-2 with TRBJ2-1; 8 bases agree with TRBD1. Trimming removed 6 bases from V and 15 bases from J; junction bases left unmatched: 10. Per the germline V gene, CDR1 is SGHAT and CDR2 is FQNNGV. This CDR3 contains 12 residues. CDR3 coding DNA: TGTGCCAGCAGTTTCCTTACAGGGGGGCGGTTCTTC. It yields the protein CASSFLTGGRFF.

The J gene is TRBJ2-3, the V gene TRBV19; D is ambiguous. This CDR3 contains 13 residues. Germline CDR1 LNHDA, CDR2 SQIVND (reference sequence). V was clipped by 7 bases and J by 6 bases, with 14 bases between them. In DNA form, the CDR3 reads TGTGCCAGTAAAGGCCCGTGGCGGGATACGCAGTATTTT. Encoded protein: CASKGPWRDTQYF. Together with reference TRBV19 and TRBJ2-3, the CDR3 gives the full variable domain: DGGITQSPKYLFRKEGQNVTLSCEQNLNHDAMYWYRQDPGQGLRLIYYSQIVNDFQKGDIAEGYSVSREKKESFPLTVTSAQKNPTAFYLCASKGPWRDTQYFGPGTRLTVL.

The rearrangement links TRBV7-6 to TRBJ1-2, with D unresolved. This CDR3 has 15 amino acids. V lost 5 bases and J 1 base, leaving 14 bases between the germline ends. Germline values: CDR1 SGHVS, CDR2 FNYEAQ. The CDR3 region is CASSTSPDFNYGYTF. The DNA of the CDR3 is TGTGCCAGCAGCACCAGCCCGGATTTTAACTATGGCTACACCTTC.

The gene calls are TRBV2 and TRBJ2-3; either TRBD1 or TRBD2 may supply D (5 bases each). V was trimmed by 4 bases and J by 5 bases, leaving 19 bases between them. Germline values: CDR1 SNHLY, CDR2 FYNNEI. CDR3 length: 16 amino acids. The CDR3 is CASSAGTAESLDTQYF. CDR3 in DNA: TGTGCCAGCAGTGCGGGGACGGCCGAAAGTCTAGATACGCAGTATTTT.

This chain links TRBV2 with TRBJ2-1; TRBD2 matches 10 bases. The CDR3 has 14 amino acids. With V trimmed by 7 bases and J by 4 bases, 4 bases remained unmatched. From germline, CDR1 is SNHLY and CDR2 FYNNEI. The CDR3 DNA sequence: TGTGCCAGCACTAGGACTAGCGGATACAATGAGCAGTTCTTC. Translation gives CASTRTSGYNEQFF.

The gene calls are TRBV15 and TRBJ2-7, with 16 bases aligning to TRBD2. This CDR3 has 15 residues. The germline V gene encodes CDR1 LNHNV and CDR2 YYDKDF (reference sequence). With 3 bases clipped from V and 6 bases from J, the junction kept 2 bases outside the gene matches. Here the CDR3 DNA reads TGTGCCACCAGCAGGGGACTAGCGGGAGGGGTCGAGCAGTACTTC. Translation: CATSRGLAGGVEQYF. Using reference TRBV15 and TRBJ2-7 for the parts outside the CDR3, the full variable domain is DAMVIQNPRYQVTQFGKPVTLSCSQTLNHNVMYWYQQKSSQAPKLLFHYYDKDFNNEADTPDNFQSRRPNTSFCFLDIRSPGLGDTAMYLCATSRGLAGGVEQYFGPGTRLTVT.

The chain employs TRBV30 and TRBJ2-7; D is perhaps TRBD2 (6 bases). CDR1 is GTSNPN and CDR2 is SVGIG in the germline V gene (reference sequence). The V end lost 0 bases, the J end lost 2 bases, and 11 bases lay between the germline ends. The CDR3 spans 14 residues. The CDR3 DNA reads TGTGCCTGGAGTGTTAGCGGAGGAACCTACGAGCAGTACTTC. Protein product: CAWSVSGGTYEQYF.

V is TRBV14 and J is TRBJ1-6; D gene unclear. Trimming stripped 0 bases from V and 9 bases from J, with 9 bases between. Germline CDR1 SGHDN, CDR2 FVKESK. The length of the CDR3 is 14 residues. Here the CDR3 reads CASSQEAITSPLHF. The CDR3 DNA follows: TGTGCCAGCAGCCAAGAGGCGATAACTTCACCCCTCCACTTT.

This rearrangement joins TRBV5-1 to TRBJ1-1, with D hard to call. Germline CDR1 is SGHRS and CDR2 is YFSETQ. V was pared by 0 bases and J by 5 bases, with 5 bases between. This CDR3 has 12 residues. The DNA for the CDR3 is TGCGCCAGCAGCTTGGAAGGGACTGAAGCTTTCTTT. Encoded protein: CASSLEGTEAFF.

Only one count was recorded for this clone. V usage is TRBV10-3 and J usage is TRBJ2-5, with D possibly TRBD2 on 7 matching bases. There are 13 residues in the CDR3. Germline CDR1 reads ENHRY; CDR2 reads SYGVKD. V was cut by 4 bases and J by 4 bases, with 10 bases left in between. DNA of the CDR3: TGTGCCATCAGTGGAGGGGGGGGAGAGACCCAGTACTTC. Its protein is CAISGGGGETQYF.

The V and J genes are TRBV6-5 and TRBJ2-7; TRBD2 matches at 10 bases. The trim removed 4 bases at V and 3 bases at J, leaving 3 bases unmatched. Germline CDR1 MNHEY, CDR2 SVGAGI. This CDR3 is built from 14 residues. Here the CDR3 DNA reads TGTGCCAGCAGTTCCCCTAGCGGGAGCTACGAGCAGTACTTC. This encodes CASSSPSGSYEQYF.

The chain combines TRBV5-1 with TRBJ1-1; D uncertain. The CDR3 covers 16 residues. Germline V gene lookup returns CDR1 SGHRS and CDR2 YFSETQ. Trimming took off 2 bases at V and 1 base at J, with 15 bases between the two ends. The CDR3 DNA follows: TGCGCCAGCAGCTTCATCGGCCAGGCCAGGAACACTGAAGCTTTCTTT. Translation: CASSFIGQARNTEAFF.

The chain has TRBV7-3 and TRBJ2-1; D unresolved. Germline CDR1 is SGHTA and CDR2 is FQGTGA. This CDR3 has 12 residues. Trimming removed 2 bases from V and 9 bases from J, with 8 bases in between. The CDR3 DNA follows: TGTGCCAGCAGCTTATCGGGCGGTGAGCAGTTCTTC. It translates to CASSLSGGEQFF.